Following are 29 T cell receptor beta chains from one sample sequenced in a study of OX40 agonist ivuxolimab in advanced cancers. Here immunoSEQ multiplex PCR was the method, and the copy in TCRdb shows in-frame clones only, minus some. Altogether tens of thousands of clones are present, approximately 83% being singletons, with the ten largest covering less than 0.9%. Sequences were derived from CD4+ or CD8+ T cells sorted from blood, sampled in a trial of the OX40 agonist ivuxolimab. The source of these receptors is an adult with an advanced solid tumor such as melanoma, head and neck, liver or kidney cancer.

This chain joins TRBV5-1 and TRBJ2-1; a possible D gene is TRBD2 (6 bases). The length of the CDR3 is 14 residues. V was shortened by 0 bases and J by 3 bases, with 7 bases between the two germline ends. CDR1 SGHRS and CDR2 YFSETQ come from the germline V gene. Here the CDR3 reads CASSLGSGYNEQFF. In nucleotides, the CDR3 is TGCGCCAGCAGCTTGGGTAGCGGCTACAATGAGCAGTTCTTC. The variable domain in full, with the rest retrieved from reference TRBV5-1 and TRBJ2-1, is KAGVTQTPRYLIKTRGQQVTLSCSPISGHRSVSWYQQTPGQGLQFLFEYFSETQRNKGNFPGRFSGRQFSNSRSEMNVSTLELGDSALYLCASSLGSGYNEQFFGPGTRLTVL.

This rearrangement joins TRBV27 to TRBJ1-2; TRBD1 might be the D (5 bases). In germline, CDR1 is MNHEY, CDR2 SMNVEV (reference sequence). This CDR3 is built from 15 residues. Between the trimmed V and J ends, which lost 5 bases and 5 bases, there was a span of 18 bases. For the CDR3, the DNA is TGTGCCAGCAGTAGAAGCCAGGGCCCGTATTATGGCTACACCTTC. Protein sequence: CASSRSQGPYYGYTF.

The chain is built from TRBV30 and TRBJ1-5; D is perhaps TRBD1 (5 bases). The ends were cut back, 2 bases at V and 7 bases at J, with 12 bases in the middle. Germline V gene lookup returns CDR1 GTSNPN and CDR2 SVGIG (reference sequence). This CDR3 has 13 residues. The CDR3 protein is CAWSPSGPQPQHF. DNA of the CDR3: TGTGCCTGGAGTCCGTCAGGGCCCCAGCCCCAGCATTTT.

The chain uses TRBV19 and TRBJ1-2; 7 bases map to TRBD1. The CDR3 runs to 16 residues. Germline trimming cut 3 bases from V and 4 bases from J; bases unmatched to any gene: 11. The germline V gene encodes CDR1 LNHDA and CDR2 SQIVND (reference sequence). This chain's CDR3 is CASSIERGPPFYGYTF. CDR3 DNA sequence: TGTGCCAGTAGTATTGAGAGGGGGCCACCCTTCTATGGCTACACCTTC.

The J gene is TRBJ1-2, the V gene TRBV7-9; D gene uncertain. V lost 4 bases and J 7 bases, leaving 19 bases between the germline ends. There are 15 residues in the CDR3. Germline CDR1 SEHNR, CDR2 FQNEAQ (reference sequence). The CDR3 bases are TGTGCCAGCAGCTCCGTTAGAGGTCCACCGGTTGGCTACACCTTC. It encodes CASSSVRGPPVGYTF.

DNA for the CDR3: TGTGCCAGCAGGGGGGTTGGTAAAGCCTACGAGCAGTACTTC. Protein sequence: CASRGVGKAYEQYF. This sequence joins TRBV6-5 and TRBJ2-7, with D perhaps given as TRBD1 or TRBD2 (5 bases each). This CDR3 contains 14 residues. V dropped 6 bases and J dropped 2 bases, with 14 bases sitting between them. Germline loops: CDR1 MNHEY, CDR2 SVGAGI.

The chain uses TRBV5-1 and TRBJ2-5, with 8 bases that match TRBD1. CDR3 length: 16 amino acids. CDR1 and CDR2 (germline): SGHRS, YFSETQ. With V trimmed by 2 bases and J by 1 base, 7 bases remained unmatched. The CDR3 coding sequence is TGCGCCAGCAGCTTAGCAGGGGGCTCCCGCCAAGAGACCCAGTACTTC. Its translation is CASSLAGGSRQETQYF.

The rearrangement joins TRBV5-4 to TRBJ2-1; 7 nucleotides agree with TRBD2. V lost 0 bases to trimming and J lost 3 bases; unmatched junction nucleotides: 3. Per the germline V gene, CDR1 is SGHNT and CDR2 is YYREEE (reference sequence). CDR3 size: 15 residues. CDR3 sequence reads: CASSLGGGYYNEQFF. CDR3 bases: TGTGCCAGCAGCTTGGGGGGGGGTTACTACAATGAGCAGTTCTTC.

The chain joins TRBV29-1 to TRBJ1-1; D is perhaps TRBD1 (5 bases). The CDR3 contains 13 residues. From germline, CDR1 is SQVTM and CDR2 ANQGSEA. Deletions cut 5 bases from V and 3 bases from J, with 13 bases between. CDR3 in amino acids: CSVSGQGYTEAFF. The CDR3 DNA reads TGCAGCGTTAGCGGGCAGGGATACACTGAAGCTTTCTTT. The full variable domain, rest sourced from reference TRBV29-1 and TRBJ1-1, is SAVISQKPSRDICQRGTSLTIQCQVDSQVTMMFWYRQQPGQSLTLIATANQGSEATYESGFVIDKFPISRPNLTFSTLTVSNMSPEDSSIYLCSVSGQGYTEAFFGQGTRLTVV.

The chain joins TRBV4-2 to TRBJ2-3; TRBD2 matches 7 bases. The germline CDR1 and CDR2 sequences are LGHNA and YNFKEQ. This CDR3 comprises 15 residues. V dropped 0 bases and J dropped 0; count of bases not matched to a gene: 0. The CDR3 region has the DNA TGTGCCAGCAGCCAAGACGGGAGGAGCACAGATACGCAGTATTTT. It translates to CASSQDGRSTDTQYF.

This chain connects TRBV18 to TRBJ1-2; D is uncertain. Germline V CDR1 and CDR2: KGHSH, LQKENI. This CDR3 comprises 13 residues. Trimming pared 2 bases from V and 3 bases from J, leaving 7 bases between. The CDR3: CASSPDADYGYTF. The CDR3 bases are TGTGCCAGCTCACCAGACGCTGACTATGGCTACACCTTC.

The V call is TRBV6-6, the J call TRBJ2-2, with TRBD2 matching 13 bases. The junction had 3 bases not matched to a gene; V was cut back by 5 bases and J by 6 bases. The germline CDR1 and CDR2 sequences are MNHNY and SVGAGI (reference sequence). The CDR3 sequence is 15 residues long. The CDR3 sequence is CASSGTSGKSGELFF. The CDR3 nucleotides read TGTGCCAGCAGTGGGACTAGCGGGAAGTCCGGGGAGCTGTTTTTT.

This clone was found once. The chain is built from TRBV12-2 and TRBJ2-7. TRBV12-2 is deemed a pseudogene. The CDR3 is made up of 10 amino acids. The CDR3 region is CASRLDEQYF. In nucleotides, the CDR3 is TGTGCAAGTCGCTTAGACGAGCAGTACTTC.

This chain uses TRBV5-6 with TRBJ2-5; tentative D call: TRBD1 (6 bases). Germline V gene sequence: CDR1 SGHDT, CDR2 YYEEEE. The CDR3 loop spans 15 amino acids. V lost 0 bases and J 2 bases, leaving 11 bases between the germline ends. CDR3 DNA sequence: TGTGCCAGCAGCTTGGGGGGGCCGGGGCAAGAGACCCAGTACTTC. This sequence encodes CASSLGGPGQETQYF. The variable domain in full, with the rest retrieved from reference TRBV5-6 and TRBJ2-5, is DAGVTQSPTHLIKTRGQQVTLRCSPKSGHDTVSWYQQALGQGPQFIFQYYEEEERQRGNFPDRFSGHQFPNYSSELNVNALLLGDSALYLCASSLGGPGQETQYFGPGTRLLVL.

As concerns this clone: Other DNA sequences from this sample encode an identical CDR3 as well. CDR3 amino acids: CASSLAGNNEQFF. The CDR3 nucleotides read TGCGCCAGCAGCTTGGCTGGAAACAATGAGCAGTTCTTC. The rearrangement uses TRBV5-1 and TRBJ2-1; D gene uncertain. The ends were cut back, 0 bases at V and 5 bases at J, with 6 bases in the middle. Germline assignment: CDR1 SGHRS and CDR2 YFSETQ. The CDR3 has 13 residues.

The rearrangement joins TRBV2 to TRBJ2-7; 7 positions match TRBD2. Germline trimming cut 4 bases from V and 6 bases from J; bases unmatched to any gene: 9. From germline, CDR1 is SNHLY and CDR2 FYNNEI. The CDR3 sequence is 14 residues long. DNA of the CDR3: TGTGCCAGCAGTGTAAAGCGGGGAAGTGCCGAGCAGTACTTC. It encodes CASSVKRGSAEQYF.

The chain uses TRBV30 and TRBJ2-1; D call uncertain. CDR1 is GTSNPN, CDR2 SVGIG, per germline (reference sequence). This CDR3 is built from 11 residues. V was trimmed by 2 bases and J by 9 bases, leaving 8 bases between them. The CDR3 bases are TGTGCCTGGAGTCCCTTGGGTGAGCAGTTCTTC. This gives the protein CAWSPLGEQFF. The whole variable domain, filled in from reference TRBV30 and TRBJ2-1, reads SQTIHQWPATLVQPVGSPLSLECTVEGTSNPNLYWYRQAAGRGLQLLFYSVGIGQISSEVPQNLSASRPQDRQFILSSKKLLLSDSGFYLCAWSPLGEQFFGPGTRLTVL.

V usage is TRBV5-6 and J usage is TRBJ2-3; the D call may be TRBD1 or TRBD2 (5 bases each). This CDR3 is built from 16 residues. Per germline, CDR1 SGHDT and CDR2 YYEEEE. Trimming took off 4 bases at V and 0 bases at J, with 15 bases between the two ends. DNA for the CDR3: TGTGCCAGCAGCATCCCCGGGACGCATAGCACAGATACGCAGTATTTT. Residues: CASSIPGTHSTDTQYF.

The rearrangement joins TRBV19 to TRBJ2-4, with D perhaps TRBD2 (6 bases). Trimming cost V 3 bases and J 12 bases, with 18 bases left between them. Germline CDR1 reads LNHDA; CDR2 reads SQIVND (reference sequence). The CDR3 extends over 14 amino acids. The DNA for the CDR3 is TGTGCCAGTAGTATCGGAGGGACCCGACCCGGTCAGTACTTC. Its protein is CASSIGGTRPGQYF.

This sequence joins TRBV6-6 and TRBJ2-7, with 7 bases lining up with TRBD1. Trimming removed 7 bases from V and 5 bases from J; junction bases left unmatched: 8. Germline CDR1 MNHNY, CDR2 SVGAGI (reference sequence). This CDR3 has 13 amino acids. The CDR3 spells CASTFDRDHEQYF. The CDR3 coding sequence is TGTGCCAGCACGTTCGACAGGGACCACGAGCAGTACTTC.

V and J are TRBV2 and TRBJ1-2; TRBD1 aligns across 9 bases. The CDR3 runs to 15 residues. J was trimmed by 2 bases and V by 6 bases; bases with no gene match: 7. CDR1 and CDR2 (germline): SNHLY, FYNNEI. In nucleotides, the CDR3 is TGTGCCAGCAGCCGTCCCGGGACAGGGAACTATGGCTACACCTTC. Protein product: CASSRPGTGNYGYTF.

V is TRBV15 and J is TRBJ2-7; D ambiguous. Germline V CDR1 and CDR2: LNHNV, YYDKDF (reference sequence). The CDR3 spans 14 residues. Deletions cut 0 bases from V and 2 bases from J, with 8 bases between. The CDR3 reads CATSRDRAAYEQYF. The DNA for the CDR3 is TGTGCCACCAGCAGAGATCGGGCAGCCTACGAGCAGTACTTC.

This chain connects TRBV5-1 to TRBJ2-2; 12 bases agree with TRBD2. The V segment lost 6 bases and the J segment 1 base; nucleotides outside the gene matches: 13. The CDR3 covers 19 residues. CDR1 is SGHRS and CDR2 is YFSETQ in the germline V gene. CDR3 sequence: CASTKLMTSGGMNTGELFF. CDR3 DNA: TGCGCCAGCACTAAACTTATGACTAGCGGGGGTATGAACACCGGGGAGCTGTTTTTT.

V usage is TRBV5-1 and J usage is TRBJ2-1, with 7 bases lining up with TRBD2. The CDR3 length is 15 residues. V lost 4 bases to trimming and J lost 0 bases; unmatched junction nucleotides: 4. Looked up from germline, CDR1 is SGHRS and CDR2 is YFSETQ. CDR3 residues: CASSPGTTSYNEQFF. The CDR3 coding sequence is TGCGCCAGCAGCCCCGGGACTACCTCCTACAATGAGCAGTTCTTC.

This rearrangement joins TRBV7-6 to TRBJ2-5, with D perhaps TRBD2 (5 bases). The CDR3 length is 13 residues. Germline assignment: CDR1 SGHVS and CDR2 FNYEAQ. Trimming pared 3 bases from V and 4 bases from J, leaving 9 bases between. In DNA form, the CDR3 reads TGTGCCAGCAGCTTTCGGGGTGGAGAGACCCAGTACTTC. Translation: CASSFRGGETQYF.

This clone appeared a few times. The sample has other DNA sequences that encode this CDR3 too. The chain has TRBV5-1 and TRBJ1-1; D ambiguous. V was clipped by 0 bases and J by 0 bases, with 3 bases between them. Germline-derived CDR1 and CDR2 are SGHRS and YFSETQ. The CDR3 sequence is 13 residues long. CDR3 nucleotides: TGCGCCAGCAGCTTGGAAGTGAACACTGAAGCTTTCTTT. This gives the protein CASSLEVNTEAFF.

V usage is TRBV29-1 and J usage is TRBJ1-1; D might be TRBD1 (6 bases). Germline values: CDR1 SQVTM, CDR2 ANQGSEA. The CDR3 covers 12 residues. V lost 3 bases to trimming and J lost 11 bases, with 16 bases between them. This CDR3 is CSVDEGGVGAFF. CDR3 in DNA: TGCAGCGTTGATGAGGGGGGCGTGGGGGCTTTCTTT.

This chain connects TRBV19 to TRBJ2-7, with 12 bases fitting TRBD2. The CDR3 contains 18 residues. V lost 3 bases and J lost 5; bases outside the gene matches: 14. Germline lookup yields CDR1 LNHDA and CDR2 SQIVND (reference sequence). The CDR3, as DNA: TGTGCCAGTAGTATCCCCGCCGGACTAGCGGGGCTTCGTCACGAGCAGTACTTC. It is translated as CASSIPAGLAGLRHEQYF.

The genes are TRBV5-1 and TRBJ1-3; no reliable D call. Between the trimmed V and J ends, which lost 4 bases and 0 bases, there was a span of 17 bases. Germline V gene sequence: CDR1 SGHRS, CDR2 YFSETQ. This CDR3 contains 17 residues. The CDR3 sequence: CASSLSPRGSSGNTIYF. For the CDR3, the DNA is TGCGCCAGCAGCCTCTCGCCCCGCGGTAGCTCTGGAAACACCATATATTTT.